This T cell receptor (beta chain) was sequenced for a study of a mutant IDH1 vaccine in newly diagnosed glioma. Looking at the study overall: Antecedent treatment encompassed radiotherapy, temozolomide, or their combination; the majority received both. Week 35 was safety follow-up visit V12; week 47 was end-of-study visit V13. Study conclusions and caveats: Pseudoprogression appears to have had no connection to changes in top peripheral T cell clonotypes.

A note on this clone: Its target is unknown.

The data were produced by immunoSEQ multiplex PCR, yet TCRdb's version contains in-frame clones alone and is incomplete. Among roughly 34,000 clones listed, more than 80% were seen once. Germline CDR1 reads SGHAT; CDR2 reads FQNNGV. This CDR3 region has 15 residues. With 2 bases removed from V and 3 bases from J, the gap between germline ends came to 11 bases. Time point here: week 47, end of study. The content of each vaccine dose was 300 ug of mutant IDH1 20-mer peptide, and topical imiquimod accompanied it. This TCR derives from a woman aged 40 to 50 with glioma. Sequences were derived from PBMCs, sampled from a glioma patient whose treatment included an IDH1 peptide vaccine. The V gene is TRBV11-2, the J gene TRBJ1-5; D remains unclear. The CDR3 spells CASSLTAGLNQPQHF. DNA for the CDR3: TGTGCCAGCAGCTTAACGGCCGGCCTCAATCAGCCCCAGCATTTT.